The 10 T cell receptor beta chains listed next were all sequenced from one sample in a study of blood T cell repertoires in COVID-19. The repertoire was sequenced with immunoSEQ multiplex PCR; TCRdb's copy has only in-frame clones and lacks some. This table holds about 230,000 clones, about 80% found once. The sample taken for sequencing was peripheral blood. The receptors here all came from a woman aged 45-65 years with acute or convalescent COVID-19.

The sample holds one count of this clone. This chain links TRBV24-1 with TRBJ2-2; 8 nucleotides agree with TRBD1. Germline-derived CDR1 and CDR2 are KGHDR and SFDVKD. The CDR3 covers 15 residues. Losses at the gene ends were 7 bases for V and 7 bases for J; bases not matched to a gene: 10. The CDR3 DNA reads TGTGCCACCAGCAGTTCAGGACAGGGTGTCGGGGAGCTGTTTTTT. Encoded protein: CATSSSGQGVGELFF.

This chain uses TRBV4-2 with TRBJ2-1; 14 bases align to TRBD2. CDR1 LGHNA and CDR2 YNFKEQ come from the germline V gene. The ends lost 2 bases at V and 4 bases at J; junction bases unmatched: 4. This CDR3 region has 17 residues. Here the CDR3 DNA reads TGTGCCAGCAGCCAACCGGGACTAGCGGGGGAATACAATGAGCAGTTCTTC. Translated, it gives CASSQPGLAGEYNEQFF.

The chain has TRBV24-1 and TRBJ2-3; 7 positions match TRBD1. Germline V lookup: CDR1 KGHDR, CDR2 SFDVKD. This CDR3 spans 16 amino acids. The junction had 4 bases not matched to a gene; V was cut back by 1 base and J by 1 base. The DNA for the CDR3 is TGTGCCACCAGTGATTTTTACAGGGGAGGCACAGATACGCAGTATTTT. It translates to CATSDFYRGGTDTQYF.

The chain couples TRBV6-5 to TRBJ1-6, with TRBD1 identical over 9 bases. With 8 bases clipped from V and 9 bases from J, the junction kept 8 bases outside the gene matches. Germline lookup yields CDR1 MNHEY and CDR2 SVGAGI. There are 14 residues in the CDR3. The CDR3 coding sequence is TGTGCCAGCCGGGGACAGGGAGGAAGTTCACCCCTCCACTTT. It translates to CASRGQGGSSPLHF.

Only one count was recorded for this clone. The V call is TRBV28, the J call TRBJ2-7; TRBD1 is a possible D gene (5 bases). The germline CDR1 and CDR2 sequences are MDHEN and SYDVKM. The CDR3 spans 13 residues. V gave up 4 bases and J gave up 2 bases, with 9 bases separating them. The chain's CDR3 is CASSSTVPYEQYF. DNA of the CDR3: TGTGCCAGCAGTTCGACAGTTCCCTACGAGCAGTACTTC.

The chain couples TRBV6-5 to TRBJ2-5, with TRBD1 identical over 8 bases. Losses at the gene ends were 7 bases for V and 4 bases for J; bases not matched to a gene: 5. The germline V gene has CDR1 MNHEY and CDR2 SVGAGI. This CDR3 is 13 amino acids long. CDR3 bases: TGTGCCAGCATTCTTCAGGGGGCAGAGACCCAGTACTTC. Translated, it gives CASILQGAETQYF.

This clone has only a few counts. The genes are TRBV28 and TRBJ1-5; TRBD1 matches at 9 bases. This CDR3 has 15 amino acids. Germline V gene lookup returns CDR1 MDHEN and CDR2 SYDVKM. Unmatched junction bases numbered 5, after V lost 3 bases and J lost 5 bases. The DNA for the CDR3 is TGTGCCAGCAGTTTGACAGGGGGAAGGGATCAGCCCCAGCATTTT. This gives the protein CASSLTGGRDQPQHF.

CDR3 in amino acids: CASSLQGYGAGNTIYF. CDR3 nucleotide sequence: TGTGCCAGCAGCTTACAGGGGTATGGGGCTGGAAACACCATATATTTT. The gene calls are TRBV7-2 and TRBJ1-3; the D gene is possibly TRBD1 (6 bases). The CDR3 covers 16 residues. Trimming stripped 2 bases from V and 2 bases from J, with 13 bases between. CDR1 and CDR2 from the germline V gene are SGHTA and FQGNSA.

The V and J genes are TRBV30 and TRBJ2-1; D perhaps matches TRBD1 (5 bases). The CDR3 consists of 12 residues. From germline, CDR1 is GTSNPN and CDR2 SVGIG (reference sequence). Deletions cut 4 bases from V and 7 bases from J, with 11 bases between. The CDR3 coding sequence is TGTGCCTGGACCCCAGGGCCTAATGAGCAGTTCTTC. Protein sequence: CAWTPGPNEQFF.

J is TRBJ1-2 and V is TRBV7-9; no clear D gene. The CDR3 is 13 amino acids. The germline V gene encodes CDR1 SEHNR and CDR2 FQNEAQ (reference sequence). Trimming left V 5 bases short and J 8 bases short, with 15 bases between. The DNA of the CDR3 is TGTGCCAGCAGCCCCCCCGGATCAGGCGGCTACACCTTC. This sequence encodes CASSPPGSGGYTF.